Described below is a single T cell receptor (beta chain) sequence and its context. Here immunoSEQ multiplex PCR was the method, and the copy in TCRdb shows in-frame clones only, minus some. The sample has roughly 300,000 clones, 70% to 90% seen once. Participants came from about 24 US areas, aged about 18 to 89 years. Two negative PCRs, clearance, or symptom resolution characterized the recovered Cohort 3 donors. CDR1 and CDR2 (germline): SNHLY, FYNNEI. The CDR3 covers 14 residues. V lost 6 bases to trimming and J lost 0 bases, with 6 bases between them. This specimen belongs to a study of blood T cell repertoires in COVID-19.

The rearrangement links TRBV2 to TRBJ1-6, with D maybe TRBD1 (5 bases). The TCR comes from a woman in her 30s who had recovered from COVID-19. Sequencing used PBMCs or T cells enriched from blood (not recorded which). The CDR3 sequence is CASRDISYNSPLHF. Here the CDR3 DNA reads TGTGCCAGCAGGGACATCTCCTATAATTCACCCCTCCACTTT.